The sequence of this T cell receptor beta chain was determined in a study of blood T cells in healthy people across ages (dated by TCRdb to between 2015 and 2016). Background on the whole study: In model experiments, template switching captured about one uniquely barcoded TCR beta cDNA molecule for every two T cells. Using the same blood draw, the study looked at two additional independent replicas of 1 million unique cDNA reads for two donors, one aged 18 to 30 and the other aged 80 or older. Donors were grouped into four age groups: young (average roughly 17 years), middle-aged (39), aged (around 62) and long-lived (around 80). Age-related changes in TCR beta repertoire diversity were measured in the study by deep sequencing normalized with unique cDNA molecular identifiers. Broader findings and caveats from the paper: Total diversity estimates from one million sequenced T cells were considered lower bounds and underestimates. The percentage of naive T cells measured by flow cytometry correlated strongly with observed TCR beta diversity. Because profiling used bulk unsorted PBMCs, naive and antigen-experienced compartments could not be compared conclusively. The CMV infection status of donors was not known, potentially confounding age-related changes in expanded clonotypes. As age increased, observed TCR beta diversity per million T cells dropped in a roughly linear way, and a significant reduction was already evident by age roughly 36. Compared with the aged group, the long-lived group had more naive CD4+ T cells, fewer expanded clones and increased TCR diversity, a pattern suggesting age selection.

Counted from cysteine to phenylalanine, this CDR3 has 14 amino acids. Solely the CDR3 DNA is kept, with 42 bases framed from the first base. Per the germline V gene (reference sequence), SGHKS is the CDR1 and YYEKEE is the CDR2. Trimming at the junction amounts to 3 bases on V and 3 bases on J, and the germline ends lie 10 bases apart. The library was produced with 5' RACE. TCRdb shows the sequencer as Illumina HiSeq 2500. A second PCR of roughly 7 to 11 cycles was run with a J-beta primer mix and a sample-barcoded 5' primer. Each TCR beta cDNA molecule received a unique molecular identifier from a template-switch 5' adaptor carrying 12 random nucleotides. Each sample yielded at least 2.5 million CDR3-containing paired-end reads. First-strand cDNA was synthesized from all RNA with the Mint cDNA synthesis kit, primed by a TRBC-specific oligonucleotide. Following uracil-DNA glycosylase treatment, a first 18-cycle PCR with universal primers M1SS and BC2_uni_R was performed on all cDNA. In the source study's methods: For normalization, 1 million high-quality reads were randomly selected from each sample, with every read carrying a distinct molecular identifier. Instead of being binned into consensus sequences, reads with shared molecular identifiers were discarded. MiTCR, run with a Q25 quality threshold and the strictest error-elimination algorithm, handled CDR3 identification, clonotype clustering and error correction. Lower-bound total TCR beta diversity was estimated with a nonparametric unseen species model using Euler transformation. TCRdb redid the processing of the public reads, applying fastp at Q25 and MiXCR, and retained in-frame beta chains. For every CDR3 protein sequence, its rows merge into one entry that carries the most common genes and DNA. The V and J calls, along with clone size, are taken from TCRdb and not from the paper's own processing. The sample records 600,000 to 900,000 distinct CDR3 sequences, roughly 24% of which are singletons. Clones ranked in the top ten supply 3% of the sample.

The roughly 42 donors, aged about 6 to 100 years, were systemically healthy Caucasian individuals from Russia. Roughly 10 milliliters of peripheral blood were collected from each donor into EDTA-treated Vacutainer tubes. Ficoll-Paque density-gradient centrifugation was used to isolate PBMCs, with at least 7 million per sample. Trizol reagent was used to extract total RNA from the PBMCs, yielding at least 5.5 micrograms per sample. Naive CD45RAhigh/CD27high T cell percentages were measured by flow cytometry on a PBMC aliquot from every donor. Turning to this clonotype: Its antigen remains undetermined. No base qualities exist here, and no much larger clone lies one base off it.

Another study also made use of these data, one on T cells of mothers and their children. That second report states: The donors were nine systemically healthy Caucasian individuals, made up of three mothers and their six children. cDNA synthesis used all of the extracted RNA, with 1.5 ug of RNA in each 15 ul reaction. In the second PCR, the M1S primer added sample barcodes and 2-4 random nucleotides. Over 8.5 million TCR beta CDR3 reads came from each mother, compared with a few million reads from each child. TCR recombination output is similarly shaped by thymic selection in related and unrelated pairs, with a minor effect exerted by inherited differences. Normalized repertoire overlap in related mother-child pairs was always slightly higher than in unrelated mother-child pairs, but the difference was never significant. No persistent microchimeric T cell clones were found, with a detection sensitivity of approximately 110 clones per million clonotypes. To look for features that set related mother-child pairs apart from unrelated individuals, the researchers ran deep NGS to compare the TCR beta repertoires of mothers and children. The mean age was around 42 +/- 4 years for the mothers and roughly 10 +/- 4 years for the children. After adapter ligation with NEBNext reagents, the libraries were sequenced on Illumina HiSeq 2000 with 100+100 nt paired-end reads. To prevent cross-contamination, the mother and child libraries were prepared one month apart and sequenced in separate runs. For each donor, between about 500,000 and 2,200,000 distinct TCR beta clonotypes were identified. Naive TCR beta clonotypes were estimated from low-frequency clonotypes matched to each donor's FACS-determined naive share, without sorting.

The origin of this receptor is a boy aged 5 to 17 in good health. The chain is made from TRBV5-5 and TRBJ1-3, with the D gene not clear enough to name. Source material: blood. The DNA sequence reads TGTGCCAGCAGCTCGCAGACTTATGGAAACACCATATATTTT. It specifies CASSSQTYGNTIYF.